This T cell receptor (beta chain) was sequenced for a study of CD8 T cells in Susac syndrome (dated by TCRdb to about 2019). As for the study more broadly: Whether CD8+ T cell activation and differentiation in Susac syndrome was antigen driven was tested using repertoire sequencing. General conclusions and limits of the study: The number of individuals in the TCR sequencing and HLA analysis was recognized as being relatively small.

After removal of 5 bases from V and 2 bases from J, the junction retains 4 bases not matched to a gene. The CDR3 spans 14 residues, from the cysteine through the phenylalanine. Of all the DNA, just the CDR3 is kept, 42 bases in frame from base 1. The germline V gene supplies CDR1 MDHEN and CDR2 SYDVKM. In the case of this clonotype: The antigen this receptor binds is unknown. Base-call qualities are not available, and no considerably larger clone is one nucleotide away.

RNA was extracted using the RNeasy kit, and about 0.5 to 1 ug of the RNA was reverse transcribed with random hexamers. The immunoSEQ multiplex PCR assay, which covers 54 Vbeta and 13 Jbeta segments, was used to amplify TCR beta CDR3 regions. PCR amplification bias was corrected using a synthetic template baseline for primer optimization and computational correction. Per the original workflow: Reads were annotated to V, D and J genes per IMGT and analyzed with immunoSEQ Analyzer, keeping only productive sequences. Clonality was calculated as one minus the Shannon entropy normalized by log2 of the number of productive unique sequences. For each patient and control, public and private clones were evaluated among the 100 most prevalent clones. Clones were defined as Susac-specific when absent from the healthy and MS cohorts, from about a thousand published viral clones and from other ImmuneACCESS disease sequences. TCRdb redid the processing of the public reads, applying fastp at Q25 and MiXCR, and retained in-frame beta chains. For every CDR3 protein sequence, its rows merge into one entry that carries the most common genes and DNA. The V and J calls, along with clone size, are taken from TCRdb and not from the paper's own processing. The sample contains some 180,000 distinct CDR3 sequences, about 95% of them found a single time. The ten largest account for approximately 0.1% of the sample.

High-throughput TCR beta sequencing profiled peripheral blood CD8+ and CD4+ T cells from healthy donors, Susac syndrome patients and multiple sclerosis patients. Healthy donors were age- and sex-matched controls. CD8+ TEMRA cells were enriched by FACS, while bulk CD8+ and CD4+ T cells were purified by magnetic negative isolation. Blood was drawn into EDTA tubes, processed within 24 hours, and PBMCs were isolated by density gradient centrifugation. PBMCs destined for TCR sequencing were cryopreserved in liquid nitrogen and later thawed in a 37 °C water bath. The sorted or isolated CD4+, CD8+ and CD8+ TEMRA cells reached a purity of at least 90%.

The sequencing input was CD4+ T cells from PBMCs. The sequence was obtained from a human donor in good health. The chain is assembled from TRBV28 and TRBJ1-1, and TRBD1 matches 8 of the central bases. The CDR3 amino acid sequence is: CASSRQGSNTEAFF. The DNA reads TGTGCCAGCAGTCGACAGGGGTCCAACACTGAAGCTTTCTTT. The full variable domain, with segments outside the CDR3 supplied by the reference TRBV28 and TRBJ1-1 proteins, appears as DVKVTQSSRYLVKRTGEKVFLECVQDMDHENMFWYRQDPGLGLRLIYFSYDVKMKEKGDIPEGYSVSREKKERFSLILESASTNQTSMYLCASSRQGSNTEAFFGQGTRLTVV.